Following are 31 T cell receptor beta chains from one sample sequenced in a study of patients and donors after allogeneic stem cell transplantation. MiXCR, applied by TCRdb to the RT-PCR reads, yields one record per CDR3 protein. This repertoire shows 920,000 or so distinct CDR3 sequences, approximately 18% found once; its top ten account for under 6.5%. Sequencing input: blood, either unsorted or a sorted T cell fraction (not recorded which). The receptors were sampled from a human donor who was either an allogeneic HSCT recipient or a stem cell or donor lymphocyte infusion donor (not recorded which). It is not recorded whose cells these are; they may come from a transplant donor.

The rearrangement links TRBV6-1 to TRBJ1-2; 8 bases match TRBD1. Germline-derived CDR1 and CDR2 are MNHNS and SASEGT. V was pared by 7 bases and J by 8 bases, with 12 bases of the junction left unmatched. The CDR3 contains 14 residues. The CDR3 nucleotides are TGTGCCAGCACCCCGCCCCAGGGGGCTGAGGGCTACACCTTC. Encoded protein: CASTPPQGAEGYTF.

The chain carries TRBV5-1 and TRBJ2-5; D is possibly TRBD1 (5 bases). V dropped 3 bases and J dropped 4 bases, with 13 bases sitting between them. This CDR3 region has 14 residues. Germline V gene sequence: CDR1 SGHRS, CDR2 YFSETQ. The CDR3 sequence is CASSYQGRTETQYF. CDR3 bases: TGCGCCAGCAGCTACCAGGGAAGGACAGAGACCCAGTACTTC.

This clonotype showed up just a few times. The rearrangement links TRBV29-1 to TRBJ2-7, with 11 bases aligning to TRBD2. The germline V gene has CDR1 SQVTM and CDR2 ANQGSEA. The CDR3 consists of 14 residues. The V and J ends lost 6 bases and 1 base, in that order; junction bases with no gene match: 5. The CDR3, as DNA: TGCAGCGTCGACCGACTAGCGGGGTCCTACGAGCAGTACTTC. It specifies CSVDRLAGSYEQYF.

This clonotype was seen only a few times. The V call is TRBV20-1, the J call TRBJ1-1, with 8 nucleotides matching TRBD1. The junction had 6 bases not matched to a gene; V was cut back by 7 bases and J by 2 bases. This CDR3 contains 13 residues. CDR1 and CDR2 (germline): DFQATT, SNEGSKA (reference sequence). CDR3 bases: TGCAGTGGATATCAGGGGGCAAACACTGAAGCTTTCTTT. Translated, it gives CSGYQGANTEAFF.

This clonotype was seen only a few times. The chain combines TRBV15 with TRBJ2-5, with D perhaps given as TRBD1 or TRBD2 (6 bases each). The germline CDR1 and CDR2 sequences are LNHNV and YYDKDF (reference sequence). V was trimmed by 0 bases and J by 1 base, leaving 12 bases between them. The CDR3 sequence is 16 residues long. CDR3 protein: CATSRDGGDIQETQYF. In DNA form, the CDR3 reads TGTGCCACCAGCAGAGATGGAGGGGACATCCAAGAGACCCAGTACTTC.

This clonotype has a handful of counts. The rearrangement joins TRBV11-2 to TRBJ2-6; TRBD2 aligns across 11 bases. CDR1 is SGHAT and CDR2 is FQNNGV in the germline V gene. This CDR3 spans 19 amino acids. J gave up 4 bases and V 2 bases, and 10 bases lay outside the gene matches. CDR3 residues: CASSLKGLAGGTGANVLTF. CDR3 nucleotides: TGTGCCAGCAGCTTAAAAGGGCTAGCGGGGGGTACCGGGGCCAACGTCCTGACTTTC.

There are a few counts of this clonotype. V gene TRBV10-3 combines with J gene TRBJ2-5; D is tentatively TRBD1 or TRBD2 (6 bases each). This CDR3 has 13 residues. Germline CDR1 reads ENHRY; CDR2 reads SYGVKD. Trimming cost V 8 bases and J 2 bases, with 12 bases left between them. DNA of the CDR3: TGTGCCATCGGGGGGCTGGCTCAAGAGACCCAGTACTTC. This translates into CAIGGLAQETQYF.

This sequence joins TRBV15 and TRBJ2-4; D is unclear. Germline loops: CDR1 LNHNV, CDR2 YYDKDF (reference sequence). CDR3 size: 12 residues. V was trimmed by 0 bases and J by 9 bases, leaving 6 bases between them. CDR3 DNA sequence: TGTGCCACCAGCAGAGATTGGACCATTCAGTACTTC. Amino acid sequence: CATSRDWTIQYF.

This clonotype has just a few counts. The CDR3 nucleotides are TGTGCCAGCAGCTTGGAGAGACTAGCGGGGGGGGAGACCCAGTACTTC. The encoded protein is CASSLERLAGGETQYF. This sequence joins TRBV5-5 and TRBJ2-5, with 14 bases identical to TRBD2. This CDR3 region has 16 residues. Germline V gives CDR1 SGHKS, CDR2 YYEKEE (reference sequence). V gave up 0 bases and J gave up 5 bases; unmatched junction bases: 3.

The V and J genes are TRBV20-1 and TRBJ2-5; tentatively, D is TRBD2 (6 bases). V shed 6 bases and J shed 2 bases, with 16 bases lying between them. The germline gives CDR1 DFQATT, CDR2 SNEGSKA (reference sequence). The CDR3 is made up of 14 amino acids. CDR3 coding DNA: TGCAGTGCAGGAGAGCGGGTAACTCAAGAGACCCAGTACTTC. Translated: CSAGERVTQETQYF.

This clonotype has just a few counts. The chain is built from TRBV5-5 and TRBJ2-5; D is perhaps TRBD2 (6 bases). The CDR3 loop spans 14 amino acids. Germline-derived CDR1 and CDR2 are SGHKS and YYEKEE (reference sequence). Trimming stripped 4 bases from V and 4 bases from J, with 14 bases between. The CDR3 is CASSHGLSLETQYF. The DNA for the CDR3 is TGTGCCAGCAGCCACGGACTATCCCTAGAGACCCAGTACTTC.

The V call is TRBV4-2, the J call TRBJ1-6; 9 bases map to TRBD1. This CDR3 has 17 residues. The V gene end was trimmed by 8 bases and the J gene end by 5 bases; junction bases not matched to a gene: 13. CDR1 LGHNA and CDR2 YNFKEQ come from the germline V gene. The CDR3 spells CASETSSGTGNNSPLHF. Here the CDR3 DNA reads TGTGCCAGCGAGACCTCTTCCGGGACAGGGAATAATTCACCCCTCCACTTT.

CDR3 bases: TGTGCCAGCAGCCGAACCACCGGGACAGCCTACGAGCAGTACTTC. Residues: CASSRTTGTAYEQYF. This chain joins TRBV6-2 or TRBV6-3 and TRBJ2-7, with 7 bases aligning to TRBD1. With 6 bases clipped from V and 2 bases from J, the junction kept 10 bases outside the gene matches. The CDR3 extends over 15 amino acids. The germline CDR1 and CDR2 sequences are MNHEY and SVGEGT.

This rearrangement joins TRBV24-1 to TRBJ2-3, with 13 bases identical to TRBD2. This CDR3 has 16 amino acids. Germline trimming cut 7 bases from V and 4 bases from J; bases unmatched to any gene: 7. Germline V lookup: CDR1 KGHDR, CDR2 SFDVKD. DNA of the CDR3: TGTGCCACCAGGAAAGGGACTAGCGGGAAGCCAGATACGCAGTATTTT. This codes for CATRKGTSGKPDTQYF.

This clonotype was seen repeatedly, ten times or more. The chain joins TRBV12-3 or TRBV12-4 to TRBJ1-2; 8 bases map to TRBD1. The junction had 11 bases not matched to a gene; V was cut back by 7 bases and J by 7 bases. This CDR3 comprises 14 residues. The CDR3 protein is CASKPQGARGGYTF. CDR3 nucleotides: TGTGCCAGCAAACCCCAGGGGGCGCGAGGTGGCTACACCTTC.

The chain recombines TRBV15 with TRBJ2-1; 9 positions match TRBD1. Trimming removed 4 bases from V and 8 bases from J; junction bases left unmatched: 3. The CDR3 contains 13 residues. The V gene's germline CDR1 is LNHNV and CDR2 YYDKDF (reference sequence). DNA of the CDR3: TGTGCCACCAGCAACAGGGGGCGGGATGAGCAGTTCTTC. This codes for CATSNRGRDEQFF. Supplemented by reference TRBV15 and TRBJ2-1, the full variable domain reads DAMVIQNPRYQVTQFGKPVTLSCSQTLNHNVMYWYQQKSSQAPKLLFHYYDKDFNNEADTPDNFQSRRPNTSFCFLDIRSPGLGDTAMYLCATSNRGRDEQFFGPGTRLTVL.

There are a few counts of this clonotype. V gene TRBV12-5 combines with J gene TRBJ1-2; D might be TRBD1 (5 bases). Germline V CDR1 and CDR2: LGHNT, FRNRAP. The CDR3 totals 17 residues. Trimming pared 1 base from V and 8 bases from J, leaving 23 bases between. For the CDR3, the DNA is TGTGCTAGTGGTTTGGGTCGCGTTGGCGCTACGGAGGGGGGCTACACCTTC. Amino acids: CASGLGRVGATEGGYTF.

The chain links TRBV3-1 to TRBJ2-7; no clear D. Trimming cost V 0 bases and J 4 bases, with 16 bases left between them. CDR1 LGHDT and CDR2 YNNKEL come from the germline V gene (reference sequence). The CDR3 has 16 amino acids. The CDR3 DNA is TGTGCCAGCAGCCAAGATCTTGGCGGACCCCTGTACGAGCAGTACTTC. Its protein product is CASSQDLGGPLYEQYF.

The chain links TRBV20-1 to TRBJ2-5; weak D call: TRBD2 (5 bases). CDR1 and CDR2 (germline): DFQATT, SNEGSKA (reference sequence). Trimming removed 0 bases at V and 4 bases at J, with 12 bases between. The CDR3 contains 14 residues. The CDR3 bases are TGCAGTGCTAGAGATCCGGGGTATCGAGAGACCCAGTACTTC. Protein product: CSARDPGYRETQYF.

This clonotype occurred many times. J is TRBJ2-3 and V is TRBV6-1; unclear D gene. CDR3 length: 13 residues. Germline CDR1 reads MNHNS; CDR2 reads SASEGT. V gave up 8 bases and J gave up 0 bases, with 9 bases separating them. In DNA, the CDR3 is TGTGCCAGCGAGTATCATAGCACAGATACGCAGTATTTT. It is translated as CASEYHSTDTQYF.

The rearrangement joins TRBV30 to TRBJ1-5; no reliable D call. Germline lookup yields CDR1 GTSNPN and CDR2 SVGIG (reference sequence). The length of the CDR3 is 15 residues. Trimming stripped 0 bases from V and 2 bases from J, with 11 bases between. CDR3 loop: CAWSVGGVRNQPQHF. The CDR3 bases are TGTGCCTGGAGTGTAGGAGGCGTGCGCAATCAGCCCCAGCATTTT.

This clonotype has only a few counts. J is TRBJ1-6 and V is TRBV20-1; D gene unclear. CDR1 DFQATT and CDR2 SNEGSKA come from the germline V gene (reference sequence). The length of the CDR3 is 16 residues. V was shortened by 6 bases and J by 10 bases, with 25 bases between the two germline ends. The CDR3, as DNA: TGCAGTGCCAAGGGCGCCGACCACTGGACCCAATCACCCCTCCACTTT. Its translation is CSAKGADHWTQSPLHF.

The chain is built from TRBV12-3 or TRBV12-4 and TRBJ1-5; a possible D gene is TRBD1 (5 bases). This CDR3 is built from 16 residues. The V and J ends lost 5 bases and 1 base respectively, with 15 bases between them. This CDR3 is CASSPGPPVSNQPQHF. The CDR3 nucleotides read TGTGCCAGCAGTCCGGGACCGCCGGTGAGCAATCAGCCCCAGCATTTT.

The rearrangement uses TRBV29-1 and TRBJ1-5; TRBD1 matches at 7 bases. CDR1 is SQVTM, CDR2 ANQGSEA, per germline. The CDR3 is 14 amino acids. The J segment lost 4 bases and the V segment lost 2 bases, leaving 5 bases of the junction unmatched. The CDR3 loop reads CSVEKDRKNQPQHF. CDR3 nucleotide sequence: TGCAGCGTTGAAAAGGACAGGAAAAATCAGCCCCAGCATTTT.

V and J are TRBV29-1 and TRBJ2-3, with a weak D call TRBD2 (7 bases). V was pared by 7 bases and J by 4 bases, with 15 bases between. CDR1 and CDR2 (germline): SQVTM, ANQGSEA. This CDR3 spans 13 amino acids. The CDR3 DNA sequence: TGCAGCGCCGAAGGGGGGGGCGCAGATACGCAGTATTTT. Amino acids: CSAEGGGADTQYF.

The genes are TRBV5-1 and TRBJ2-2, with 10 bases identical to TRBD1. The CDR3 extends over 17 amino acids. Germline V CDR1 and CDR2: SGHRS, YFSETQ. Trimming took 0 bases from V and 5 from J; bases not matched to a gene: 7. The CDR3 here is CASSLARGTGATGELFF. Written as DNA, the CDR3 is TGCGCCAGCAGCTTGGCCCGTGGGACAGGGGCAACCGGGGAGCTGTTTTTT.

This clonotype has a handful of counts. The V gene is TRBV10-3, the J gene TRBJ2-5; tentatively, D is TRBD1 (5 bases). V was pared by 7 bases and J by 3 bases, with 15 bases between. CDR1 and CDR2 from the germline V gene are ENHRY and SYGVKD. The CDR3 is 14 amino acids. The CDR3 here is CAIKSPGLEETQYF. Written as DNA, the CDR3 is TGTGCCATCAAATCGCCAGGGTTGGAAGAGACCCAGTACTTC.

This clonotype was counted once. J is TRBJ2-2 and V is TRBV5-1; D not resolved. This CDR3 is 13 amino acids long. Germline V gene data show CDR1 as SGHRS and CDR2 as YFSETQ. V lost 1 base, J lost 8 bases, and 9 bases lay in between. For the CDR3, the DNA is TGCGCCAGCAGCTTGATTGAGGTTGGGGAGCTGTTTTTT. It is translated as CASSLIEVGELFF. The full variable domain, its missing parts supplied by reference TRBV5-1 and TRBJ2-2, is KAGVTQTPRYLIKTRGQQVTLSCSPISGHRSVSWYQQTPGQGLQFLFEYFSETQRNKGNFPGRFSGRQFSNSRSEMNVSTLELGDSALYLCASSLIEVGELFFGEGSRLTVL.

This chain uses TRBV20-1 with TRBJ2-5; D is possibly TRBD1 or TRBD2 (5 bases each). The CDR3 totals 15 residues. Germline V gives CDR1 DFQATT, CDR2 SNEGSKA (reference sequence). With 1 base removed from V and 9 bases from J, the gap between germline ends came to 21 bases. This chain's CDR3 is CSARVRIPTSGPQYF. The CDR3 DNA is TGCAGTGCTAGAGTAAGAATCCCAACGTCGGGACCCCAGTACTTC.

This clonotype was counted only a few times. The chain links TRBV20-1 to TRBJ1-1, with D uncertain. This CDR3 has 14 amino acids. Trimming took 6 bases from V and 8 from J, leaving 22 bases between them. CDR1 is DFQATT and CDR2 is SNEGSKA in the germline V gene (reference sequence). CDR3 in amino acids: CSATRTQKASEAFF. CDR3 nucleotides: TGCAGTGCCACAAGGACTCAGAAGGCCTCGGAAGCTTTCTTT.

This clonotype appeared many times. The chain is built from TRBV12-3 or TRBV12-4 and TRBJ2-6; TRBD2 is a possible D gene (5 bases). V was cut by 5 bases and J by 0 bases, with 14 bases left in between. The CDR3 has 17 amino acids. CDR3 sequence: CASSPLGRTSGANVLTF. DNA for the CDR3: TGTGCCAGCAGTCCCTTGGGGAGAACCTCTGGGGCCAACGTCCTGACTTTC.